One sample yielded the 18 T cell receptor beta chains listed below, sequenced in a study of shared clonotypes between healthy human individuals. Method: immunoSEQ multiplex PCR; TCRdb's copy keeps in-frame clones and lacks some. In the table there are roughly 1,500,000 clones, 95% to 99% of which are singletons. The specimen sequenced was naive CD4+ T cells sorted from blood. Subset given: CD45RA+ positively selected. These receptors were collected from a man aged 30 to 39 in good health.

CDR3 amino acids: CARRRLYYEQYF. CDR3 coding DNA: TGTGCTCGGAGGCGGCTTTACTACGAGCAGTACTTC. The chain has TRBV28 and TRBJ2-7; D is perhaps TRBD2 (5 bases). Looked up from germline, CDR1 is MDHEN and CDR2 is SYDVKM. The CDR3 has 12 amino acids.

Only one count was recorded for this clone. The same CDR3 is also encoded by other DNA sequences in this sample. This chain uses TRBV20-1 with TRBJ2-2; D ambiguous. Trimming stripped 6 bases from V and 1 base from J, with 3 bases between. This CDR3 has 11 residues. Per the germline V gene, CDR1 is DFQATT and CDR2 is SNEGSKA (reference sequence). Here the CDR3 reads CSAENTGELFF. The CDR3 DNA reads TGCAGTGCGGAGAACACCGGGGAGCTGTTTTTT.

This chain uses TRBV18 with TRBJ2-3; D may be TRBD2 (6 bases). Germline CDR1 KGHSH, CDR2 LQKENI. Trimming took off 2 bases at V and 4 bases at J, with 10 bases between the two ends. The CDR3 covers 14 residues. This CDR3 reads CASSPTSIPDTQYF. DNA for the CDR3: TGTGCCAGCTCACCAACTAGCATCCCAGATACGCAGTATTTT.

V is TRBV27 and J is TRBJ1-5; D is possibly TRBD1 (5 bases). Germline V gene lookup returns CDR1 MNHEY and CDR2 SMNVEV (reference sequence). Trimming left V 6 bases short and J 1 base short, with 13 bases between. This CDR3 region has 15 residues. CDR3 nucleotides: TGTGCCAGCAGCCGTCACCGGGACAGCAATCAGCCCCAGCATTTT. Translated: CASSRHRDSNQPQHF.

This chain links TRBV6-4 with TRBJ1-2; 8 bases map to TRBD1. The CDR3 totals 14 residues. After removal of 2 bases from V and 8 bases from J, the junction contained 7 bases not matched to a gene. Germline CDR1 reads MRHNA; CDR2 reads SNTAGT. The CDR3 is CASSDTRTGRGYTF. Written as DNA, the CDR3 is TGTGCCAGCAGTGACACCAGGACAGGGCGAGGCTACACCTTC.

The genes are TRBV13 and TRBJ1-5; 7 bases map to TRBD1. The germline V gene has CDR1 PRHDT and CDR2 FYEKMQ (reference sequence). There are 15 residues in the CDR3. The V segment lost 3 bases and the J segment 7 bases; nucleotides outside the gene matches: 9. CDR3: CASSFGQVRGQPQHF. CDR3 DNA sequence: TGTGCCAGCAGCTTCGGACAGGTACGTGGACAGCCCCAGCATTTT.

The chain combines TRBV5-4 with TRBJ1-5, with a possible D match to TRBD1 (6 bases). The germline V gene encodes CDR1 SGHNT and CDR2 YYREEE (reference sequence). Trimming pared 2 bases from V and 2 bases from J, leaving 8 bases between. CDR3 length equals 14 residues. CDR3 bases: TGTGCCAGCAGCTTACAGGGTCGCAATCAGCCCCAGCATTTT. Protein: CASSLQGRNQPQHF.

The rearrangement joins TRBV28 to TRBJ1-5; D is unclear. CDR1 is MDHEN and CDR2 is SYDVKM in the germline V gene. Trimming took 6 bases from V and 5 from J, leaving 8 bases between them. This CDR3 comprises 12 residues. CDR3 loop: CASRIPYQPQHF. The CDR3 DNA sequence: TGTGCCAGCAGGATCCCTTATCAGCCCCAGCATTTT.

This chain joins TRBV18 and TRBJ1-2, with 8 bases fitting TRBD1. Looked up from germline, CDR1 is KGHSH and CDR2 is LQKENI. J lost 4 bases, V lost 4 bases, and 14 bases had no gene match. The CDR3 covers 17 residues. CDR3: CASSLYSSHRGSYGYTF. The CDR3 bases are TGTGCCAGCTCACTCTACAGCAGTCACAGGGGGTCCTATGGCTACACCTTC.

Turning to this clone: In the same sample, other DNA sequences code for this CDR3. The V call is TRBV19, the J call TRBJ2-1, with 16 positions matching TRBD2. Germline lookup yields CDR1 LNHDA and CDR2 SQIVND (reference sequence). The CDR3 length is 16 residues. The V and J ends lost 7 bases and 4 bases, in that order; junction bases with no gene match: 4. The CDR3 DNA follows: TGTGCCAGTACACCGGGACTAGCGGGAGGGTACAATGAGCAGTTCTTC. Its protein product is CASTPGLAGGYNEQFF.

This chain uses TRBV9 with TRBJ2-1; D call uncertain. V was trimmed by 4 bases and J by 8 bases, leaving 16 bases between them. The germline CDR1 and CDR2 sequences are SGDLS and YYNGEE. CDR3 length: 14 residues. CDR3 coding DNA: TGTGCCAGCAGCCTTAGACTTGATCGCTATGAGCAGTTCTTC. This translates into CASSLRLDRYEQFF.

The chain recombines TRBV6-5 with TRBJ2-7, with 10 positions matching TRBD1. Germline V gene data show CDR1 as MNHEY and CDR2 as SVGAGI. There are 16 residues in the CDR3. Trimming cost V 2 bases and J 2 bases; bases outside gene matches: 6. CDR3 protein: CASSYGGTGDPYEQYF. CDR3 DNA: TGTGCCAGCAGTTACGGAGGGACAGGGGATCCCTACGAGCAGTACTTC.

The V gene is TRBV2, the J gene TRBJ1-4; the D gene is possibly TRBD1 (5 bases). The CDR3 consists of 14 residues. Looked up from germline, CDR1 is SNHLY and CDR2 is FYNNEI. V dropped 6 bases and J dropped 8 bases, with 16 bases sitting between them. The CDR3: CASSVYGGGEKLFF. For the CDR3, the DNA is TGTGCCAGCAGCGTCTATGGGGGTGGGGAAAAACTGTTTTTT.

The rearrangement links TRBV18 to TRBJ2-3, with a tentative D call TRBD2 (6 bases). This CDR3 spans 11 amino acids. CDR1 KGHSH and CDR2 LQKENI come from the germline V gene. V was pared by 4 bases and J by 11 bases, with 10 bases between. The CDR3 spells CASSQEGMQYF. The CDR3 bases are TGTGCCAGCTCACAGGAGGGTATGCAGTATTTT. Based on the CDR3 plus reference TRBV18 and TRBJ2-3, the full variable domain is NAGVMQNPRHLVRRRGQEARLRCSPMKGHSHVYWYRQLPEEGLKFMVYLQKENIIDESGMPKERFSAEFPKEGPSILRIQQVVRGDSAAYFCASSQEGMQYFGPGTRLTVL.

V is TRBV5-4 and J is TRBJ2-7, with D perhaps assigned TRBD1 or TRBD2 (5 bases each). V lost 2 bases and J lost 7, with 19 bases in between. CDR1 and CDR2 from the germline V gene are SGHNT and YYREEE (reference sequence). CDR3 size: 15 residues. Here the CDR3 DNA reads TGTGCCAGCAGCTTACCCGGGACGACTCGAGGGGAGCAGTACTTC. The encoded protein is CASSLPGTTRGEQYF.

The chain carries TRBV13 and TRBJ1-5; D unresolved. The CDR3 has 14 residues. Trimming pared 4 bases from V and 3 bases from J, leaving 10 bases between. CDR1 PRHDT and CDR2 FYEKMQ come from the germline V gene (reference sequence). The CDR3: CASSSGRNNQPQHF. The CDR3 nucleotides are TGTGCCAGCAGCTCGGGAAGGAACAATCAGCCCCAGCATTTT.

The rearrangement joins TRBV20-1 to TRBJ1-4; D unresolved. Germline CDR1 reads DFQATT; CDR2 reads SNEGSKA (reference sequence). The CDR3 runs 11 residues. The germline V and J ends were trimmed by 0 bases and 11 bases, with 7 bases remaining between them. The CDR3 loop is CSAREAAKLFF. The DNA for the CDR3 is TGCAGTGCTAGAGAGGCTGCCAAACTGTTTTTT.

The CDR3 spells CASSLDRVDEQYF. Here the CDR3 DNA reads TGTGCCAGCAGCCTCGACAGGGTGGACGAGCAGTACTTC. The rearrangement links TRBV6-5 to TRBJ2-7; TRBD1 matches at 7 bases. V dropped 6 bases and J dropped 5; count of bases not matched to a gene: 7. This CDR3 is built from 13 residues. Germline values: CDR1 MNHEY, CDR2 SVGAGI.